A single sample is the source of the 32 T cell receptor beta chains below, sequenced in a study of human T cells and chemical hapten exposure. Time point defined: patch test 1, 2 weeks after DPC sensitization. The treatment here: therapeutic diphenylcyclopropenone sensitization with weekly scalp DPC. TCRdb recomputed calls from the RACE reads with MiXCR, one row per CDR3 protein. The table shows 60,000 to 80,000 distinct CDR3 sequences, with approximately 35% occurring only once. Sequencing used whole blood, obtained in connection with sensitization to the hapten diphenylcyclopropenone (DPC). These receptors all stem from a man between 35 and 55 years old with alopecia areata. Some clones in this sample may be carry-over from other donors' samples.

This chain joins TRBV9 and TRBJ2-1; D is possibly TRBD2 (6 bases). Per the germline V gene, CDR1 is SGDLS and CDR2 is YYNGEE. V was clipped by 4 bases and J by 7 bases, with 18 bases between them. CDR3 length: 15 amino acids. The CDR3 region is CASSPRGFSLNEQFF. CDR3 in DNA: TGTGCCAGCAGCCCGCGGGGCTTTTCCCTTAATGAGCAGTTCTTC.

The gene calls are TRBV10-2 and TRBJ2-1; TRBD2 is a possible D gene (6 bases). Between the trimmed V and J ends, which lost 8 bases and 11 bases, there was a span of 19 bases. Germline-derived CDR1 and CDR2 are WSHSY and SAAADI. The CDR3 is made up of 13 amino acids. CDR3 DNA: TGCGCCAGCCAGTTAGGAGGGGAAGGGAAGCAGTTCTTC. Translated, it gives CASQLGGEGKQFF.

In its sample, this clonotype was seen many times. The rearrangement links TRBV4-1 to TRBJ2-1; D unresolved. Looked up from germline, CDR1 is MGHRA and CDR2 is YSYEKL. There are 16 residues in the CDR3. Trimming left V 1 base short and J 6 bases short, with 16 bases between. CDR3 region: CASSQVRAGWGNEQFF. The CDR3 DNA reads TGCGCCAGCAGCCAAGTTAGGGCAGGTTGGGGCAATGAGCAGTTCTTC.

The V call is TRBV6-5, the J call TRBJ2-1, with TRBD2 identical over 16 bases. The CDR3 length is 20 residues. The germline V gene encodes CDR1 MNHEY and CDR2 SVGAGI. After removal of 2 bases from V and 2 bases from J, the junction contained 9 bases not matched to a gene. CDR3 sequence: CASSYRGTSGRAVTYNEQFF. Here the CDR3 DNA reads TGTGCCAGCAGTTACCGAGGGACTAGCGGGAGGGCCGTAACCTACAATGAGCAGTTCTTC.

The V and J genes are TRBV3-1 and TRBJ1-6; D gene unclear. V was pared by 3 bases and J by 5 bases, with 11 bases between. CDR1 is LGHDT, CDR2 YNNKEL, per germline (reference sequence). CDR3 length: 15 amino acids. The CDR3: CASSQSLGNNSPLHF. In nucleotides, the CDR3 is TGTGCCAGCAGCCAGTCCCTGGGGAATAATTCACCCCTCCACTTT.

The V call is TRBV7-2, the J call TRBJ2-1; 7 bases fit TRBD1. Germline CDR1 is SGHTA and CDR2 is FQGNSA. This CDR3 comprises 14 residues. The V gene end was trimmed by 1 base and the J gene end by 7 bases; junction bases not matched to a gene: 4. The CDR3 DNA is TGTGCCAGCAGCTTAGACAGGGGATATAATGAGCAGTTCTTC. Translating gives CASSLDRGYNEQFF.

A single count supports this clonotype. The chain combines TRBV5-1 with TRBJ1-5; D unresolved. CDR1 is SGHRS and CDR2 is YFSETQ in the germline V gene. The germline V and J ends were trimmed by 4 bases and 0 bases, with 11 bases remaining between them. The CDR3 runs to 15 residues. In DNA, the CDR3 is TGCGCCAGCAGCCCAGGCGGGGTTAGCAATCAGCCCCAGCATTTT. Translating gives CASSPGGVSNQPQHF. The full variable domain, its missing parts supplied by reference TRBV5-1 and TRBJ1-5, is KAGVTQTPRYLIKTRGQQVTLSCSPISGHRSVSWYQQTPGQGLQFLFEYFSETQRNKGNFPGRFSGRQFSNSRSEMNVSTLELGDSALYLCASSPGGVSNQPQHFGDGTRLSIL.

The table lists this clonotype with a few counts. The chain couples TRBV6-1 to TRBJ2-3; D is undetermined. The V gene lost 1 base and the J gene lost 0 bases, with 8 bases spanning the gap. The CDR3 is 15 residues long. Germline V lookup: CDR1 MNHNS, CDR2 SASEGT. CDR3: CASSEGRLSTDTQYF. The CDR3 nucleotides read TGTGCCAGCAGTGAAGGTCGACTTAGCACAGATACGCAGTATTTT.

This clonotype has just a few counts. This chain links TRBV3-1 with TRBJ1-1, with 10 bases matching TRBD1. The CDR3 covers 17 residues. The germline CDR1 and CDR2 sequences are LGHDT and YNNKEL (reference sequence). V was clipped by 3 bases and J by 4 bases; unmatched bases: 11. The CDR3: CASSQPGDRGLSTEAFF. The CDR3 region has the DNA TGTGCCAGCAGCCAGCCCGGGGACAGGGGATTGAGCACTGAAGCTTTCTTT.

This clonotype was seen more than once but under ten times. The V gene is TRBV7-2, the J gene TRBJ2-1; no clear D gene. From germline, CDR1 is SGHTA and CDR2 FQGNSA. The CDR3 is made up of 15 amino acids. Trimming removed 5 bases from V and 1 base from J, with 12 bases in between. This chain's CDR3 is CASSLTRGSYNEQFF. The CDR3 nucleotides are TGTGCCAGCAGCCTGACTCGCGGATCCTACAATGAGCAGTTCTTC.

The chain joins TRBV20-1 to TRBJ2-1, with TRBD2 identical over 8 bases. The CDR3 runs to 18 residues. Germline assignment: CDR1 DFQATT and CDR2 SNEGSKA (reference sequence). With V trimmed by 1 base and J by 8 bases, 19 bases remained unmatched. The DNA of the CDR3 is TGCAGTGCTAGAGTCCCCTTCGTGACGGGAGGGCCGACCCATGAGCAGTTCTTC. It encodes CSARVPFVTGGPTHEQFF.

CDR3 DNA: TGCAGTGCTAGAGCTGGTGGACCTAACACCGGGGAGCTGTTTTTT. Amino acids: CSARAGGPNTGELFF. The chain couples TRBV20-1 to TRBJ2-2; D is ambiguous. The CDR3 is 15 residues long. Germline V gives CDR1 DFQATT, CDR2 SNEGSKA (reference sequence). Trimming shortened V by 1 base and J by 2 bases, and 11 bases separated the two germline ends.

This clonotype was counted between two and nine times. V gene TRBV7-9 combines with J gene TRBJ1-4; D gene ambiguous. Germline CDR1 SEHNR, CDR2 FQNEAQ (reference sequence). This CDR3 comprises 13 residues. V was clipped by 1 base and J by 7 bases, with 7 bases between them. CDR3 sequence: CASSLGRPEKLFF. CDR3 DNA sequence: TGTGCCAGCAGCTTAGGCAGACCTGAAAAACTGTTTTTT.

V gene TRBV28 combines with J gene TRBJ2-1; D possibly uses TRBD1 or TRBD2 (6 bases each). V was pared by 4 bases and J by 8 bases, with 18 bases between. The germline gives CDR1 MDHEN, CDR2 SYDVKM. The CDR3 length is 15 residues. The CDR3 is CASSSNRLGGHEQFF. The CDR3 DNA follows: TGTGCCAGCAGTTCCAACAGATTAGGGGGGCATGAGCAGTTCTTC.

The genes are TRBV2 and TRBJ1-4, with 7 bases aligning to TRBD1. This CDR3 is built from 13 residues. Germline V gene data show CDR1 as SNHLY and CDR2 as FYNNEI. V was pared by 8 bases and J by 3 bases, with 3 bases of the junction left unmatched. The CDR3 nucleotides read TGTGCCAGCTCCGGGACAGCTAATGAAAAACTGTTTTTT. Its protein product is CASSGTANEKLFF.

The chain uses TRBV24-1 and TRBJ1-2; a weak D match, TRBD1 (5 bases). The CDR3 contains 13 residues. The germline gives CDR1 KGHDR, CDR2 SFDVKD. V shed 4 bases and J shed 4 bases, with 9 bases lying between them. The CDR3 loop is CATSEPGTYGYTF. CDR3 DNA: TGTGCCACCAGTGAGCCAGGGACCTATGGCTACACCTTC.

J is TRBJ2-7 and V is TRBV7-9, with 11 bases identical to TRBD1. The V gene's germline CDR1 is SEHNR and CDR2 FQNEAQ (reference sequence). This CDR3 comprises 12 residues. The V segment lost 11 bases and the J segment 7 bases; nucleotides outside the gene matches: 7. The CDR3 spells CAAGQGAREQYF. CDR3 in DNA: TGTGCCGCAGGACAGGGGGCGAGGGAGCAGTACTTC.

This chain uses TRBV6-2 or TRBV6-3 with TRBJ2-2, with a tentative D call TRBD1 (7 bases). The germline gives CDR1 MNHEY, CDR2 SVGEGT. The CDR3 covers 13 residues. Trimming pared 11 bases from V and 1 base from J, leaving 11 bases between. The CDR3, as DNA: TGTGCCGGCGGGACAGTGAACACCGGGGAGCTGTTTTTT. This translates into CAGGTVNTGELFF.

This clonotype was recorded at least ten times. The genes are TRBV19 and TRBJ1-5, with TRBD1 identical over 8 bases. This CDR3 has 14 amino acids. Germline trimming cut 8 bases from V and 1 base from J; bases unmatched to any gene: 4. The germline gives CDR1 LNHDA, CDR2 SQIVND (reference sequence). The CDR3 DNA sequence: TGTGCCAGTGCCCGGACAGGGAGCAATCAGCCCCAGCATTTT. Its translation is CASARTGSNQPQHF.

The chain has TRBV18 and TRBJ2-7; 9 bases match TRBD1. Unmatched junction bases numbered 3, after V lost 2 bases and J lost 4 bases. The CDR3 runs 14 residues. CDR1 and CDR2 from the germline V gene are KGHSH and LQKENI. The CDR3 loop is CASSPGTGTYEQYF. The CDR3 nucleotides read TGTGCCAGCTCACCAGGGACAGGGACATACGAGCAGTACTTC.

This clonotype was recorded a few times. The chain employs TRBV9 and TRBJ2-3; D gene uncertain. Per germline, CDR1 SGDLS and CDR2 YYNGEE. The CDR3 runs 14 residues. Trimming shortened V by 0 bases and J by 4 bases, and 9 bases separated the two germline ends. The CDR3 reads CASSVENLADTQYF. In DNA form, the CDR3 reads TGTGCCAGCAGCGTAGAAAATCTCGCAGATACGCAGTATTTT.

The chain recombines TRBV5-1 with TRBJ2-7, with 7 bases identical to TRBD1. This CDR3 comprises 15 residues. Germline CDR1 is SGHRS and CDR2 is YFSETQ. With 4 bases clipped from V and 0 bases from J, the junction kept 7 bases outside the gene matches. The CDR3 nucleotides read TGCGCCAGCAGCAGAGGGACAGTTCACTCCTACGAGCAGTACTTC. Its protein product is CASSRGTVHSYEQYF.

CDR3 sequence: CASSLDGSGSRKTQYF. In DNA form, the CDR3 reads TGTGCCAGCAGCTTAGATGGTAGCGGGAGTCGGAAGACCCAGTACTTC. The chain carries TRBV7-8 and TRBJ2-5, with 9 bases matching TRBD2. The CDR3 is 16 residues long. Germline V gives CDR1 SGHVS, CDR2 FQNEAQ. Trimming took 1 base from V and 6 from J; bases not matched to a gene: 9.

This clonotype has a handful of counts. The V call is TRBV10-3, the J call TRBJ2-6; 8 bases are shared with TRBD1. There are 16 residues in the CDR3. The germline V gene encodes CDR1 ENHRY and CDR2 SYGVKD. V shed 0 bases and J 4 bases; nucleotides not matched to a gene: 2. The DNA of the CDR3 is TGTGCCATCAGTGAGTCCGGACAGGGAGGGGCCAACGTCCTGACTTTC. Its translation is CAISESGQGGANVLTF.

This sequence joins TRBV19 and TRBJ1-1; D might be TRBD1 (6 bases). Per germline, CDR1 LNHDA and CDR2 SQIVND (reference sequence). Trimming removed 9 bases from V and 4 bases from J, with 18 bases in between. The CDR3 loop spans 14 amino acids. The CDR3 loop reads CASHSTGWGTEAFF. DNA of the CDR3: TGTGCCAGCCATTCGACAGGTTGGGGCACTGAAGCTTTCTTT.

The chain joins TRBV14 to TRBJ1-6; D is unresolved. Germline V CDR1 and CDR2: SGHDN, FVKESK. There are 16 residues in the CDR3. Trimming pared 1 base from V and 5 bases from J, leaving 12 bases between. CDR3 in DNA: TGTGCCAGCAGCCAAGGAAGGGCGCGAGATAATTCACCCCTCCACTTT. It encodes CASSQGRARDNSPLHF.

This clonotype came up a few times. The chain combines TRBV6-5 with TRBJ2-3; no definite D call. V lost 5 bases and J lost 2, with 8 bases in between. Germline V gene sequence: CDR1 MNHEY, CDR2 SVGAGI. This CDR3 region has 13 residues. The CDR3 DNA reads TGTGCCAGCAGTCACCCCGTCACAGATACGCAGTATTTT. This encodes CASSHPVTDTQYF.

V gene TRBV12-3 or TRBV12-4 combines with J gene TRBJ2-4, with TRBD1 matching over 11 bases. Trimming removed 5 bases from V and 5 bases from J; junction bases left unmatched: 5. The CDR3 has 15 residues. The CDR3 nucleotides are TGTGCCAGCAGTCCGGGACAGGGGGTTGAAAACATTCAGTACTTC. Amino acids: CASSPGQGVENIQYF.

The sample holds a few counts of this clonotype. The chain recombines TRBV27 with TRBJ1-2, with TRBD1 matching over 11 bases. The CDR3 covers 15 residues. The V segment lost 4 bases and the J segment 7 bases; nucleotides outside the gene matches: 8. CDR1 MNHEY and CDR2 SMNVEV come from the germline V gene (reference sequence). CDR3 loop: CASSSADRGHLGYTF. CDR3 coding DNA: TGTGCCAGCAGTTCCGCGGACAGGGGGCATCTTGGCTACACCTTC.

There are a few counts of this clonotype. The chain recombines TRBV28 with TRBJ1-5; D remains ambiguous. Trimming shortened V by 5 bases and J by 0 bases, and 14 bases separated the two germline ends. Germline CDR1 reads MDHEN; CDR2 reads SYDVKM. The CDR3 runs 16 residues. CDR3 loop: CASSAPRGHSNQPQHF. DNA of the CDR3: TGTGCCAGCAGTGCCCCGAGAGGGCATAGCAATCAGCCCCAGCATTTT.

In this sample, this clonotype turned up a few times. This chain connects TRBV7-9 to TRBJ1-5; no definite D call. The CDR3 consists of 12 residues. Trimming removed 5 bases at V and 5 bases at J, with 7 bases between. CDR1 is SEHNR and CDR2 is FQNEAQ in the germline V gene (reference sequence). CDR3 residues: CASSLQDQPQHF. DNA of the CDR3: TGTGCCAGCAGCCTGCAGGATCAGCCCCAGCATTTT.

J is TRBJ2-5 and V is TRBV12-3 or TRBV12-4, with no clear D. CDR3 size: 12 residues. Trimming removed 2 bases at V and 2 bases at J, with 3 bases between. The CDR3 sequence: CASSLIQETQYF. The CDR3 DNA reads TGTGCCAGCAGTTTAATTCAAGAGACCCAGTACTTC.